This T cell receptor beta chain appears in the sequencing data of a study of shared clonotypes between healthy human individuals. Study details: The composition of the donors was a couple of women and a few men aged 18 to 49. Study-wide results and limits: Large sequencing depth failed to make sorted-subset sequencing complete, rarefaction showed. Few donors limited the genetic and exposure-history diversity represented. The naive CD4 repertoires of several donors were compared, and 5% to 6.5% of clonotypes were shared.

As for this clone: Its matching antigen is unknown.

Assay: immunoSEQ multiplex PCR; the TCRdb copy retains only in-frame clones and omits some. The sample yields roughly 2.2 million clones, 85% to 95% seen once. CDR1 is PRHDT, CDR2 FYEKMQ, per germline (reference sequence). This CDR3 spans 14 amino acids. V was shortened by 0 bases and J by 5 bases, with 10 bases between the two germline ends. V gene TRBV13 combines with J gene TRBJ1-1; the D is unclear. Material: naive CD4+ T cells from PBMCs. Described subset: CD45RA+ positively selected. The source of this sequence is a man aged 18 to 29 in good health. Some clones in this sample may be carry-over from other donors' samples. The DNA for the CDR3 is TGTGCCAGCAGCTTAGGTGGAGGGTTGACTGAAGCTTTCTTT. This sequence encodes CASSLGGGLTEAFF.